Listed below are T cell receptor beta chains from one sample, sequenced in a study of blood T cell repertoires in COVID-19. Method: immunoSEQ multiplex PCR; TCRdb's copy keeps in-frame clones and lacks some. The data contain 200,000 to 250,000 clones, around four fifths of them seen just once; the ten biggest clones take up under 2%. Material for sequencing was peripheral blood. These receptors all come from a woman aged 80 or older with acute or convalescent COVID-19. The CDR3 runs from the conserved cysteine through the conserved F or W. D genes are given only for firm matches. Rows may omit the clone size; those that give it use once, few, many or a size class.

J gene: TRBJ2-2; V gene: TRBV6-1; clone size: once; D gene: NA; CDR3 DNA: TGTGCCAGCAGTGAAAGGAGGCCCACAGGGACCGGGGAGCTGTTTTTT; CDR3 protein: CASSERRPTGTGELFF
J gene: TRBJ1-2; V gene: TRBV7-2; clone size: NA; D gene: NA; CDR3 DNA: TGTGCCAGCAGCTTAATTTCAGGCAACTATGGCTACACCTTC; CDR3 protein: CASSLISGNYGYTF
J gene: TRBJ1-2; V gene: TRBV7-3; clone size: NA; D gene: NA; CDR3 DNA: TGTGCCAGCAGCTTACAAGCGGGGTCCCAGGTCAATGGCTACACCTTC; CDR3 protein: CASSLQAGSQVNGYTF
J gene: TRBJ1-6; V gene: TRBV27; clone size: once; D gene: TRBD1; CDR3 DNA: TGTGCCAGCAGTTTAGGACAGGGCAGGGGATTCTCCTATAATTCACCCCTCCACTTT; CDR3 protein: CASSLGQGRGFSYNSPLHF
J gene: TRBJ1-2; V gene: TRBV5-4; clone size: NA; D gene: NA; CDR3 DNA: TGTGCCAGCAGCTTGGCCACCAGGGTAGAGGGCTACACCTTC; CDR3 protein: CASSLATRVEGYTF
J gene: TRBJ2-2; V gene: TRBV30; clone size: few; D gene: TRBD1; CDR3 DNA: TGTGCCTGGAGTTCGGGACAGTTGAACACCGGGGAGCTGTTTTTT; CDR3 protein: CAWSSGQLNTGELFF
J gene: TRBJ2-5; V gene: TRBV7-8; clone size: few; D gene: NA; CDR3 DNA: TGTGCCAGCAGCATCAAGGCGGGGTGGGAGACCCAGTACTTC; CDR3 protein: CASSIKAGWETQYF
J gene: TRBJ1-4; V gene: TRBV18; clone size: few; D gene: NA; CDR3 DNA: TGTGCCAGCTCCACGGGGTTGGGGGAAAAACTGTTTTTT; CDR3 protein: CASSTGLGEKLFF
J gene: TRBJ2-5; V gene: TRBV7-3; clone size: NA; D gene: TRBD2; CDR3 DNA: TGTGCCAGCAGCCCTGGGACTAGAAGGGGCCAAGAGACCCAGTACTTC; CDR3 protein: CASSPGTRRGQETQYF
J gene: TRBJ2-7; V gene: TRBV11-2; clone size: NA; D gene: TRBD2; CDR3 DNA: TGTGCCAGCAGCTTAGACTTGGGACTAGTTCTGGAGCAGTACTTC; CDR3 protein: CASSLDLGLVLEQYF
J gene: TRBJ1-5; V gene: TRBV6-2/TRBV6-3; clone size: NA; D gene: TRBD1; CDR3 DNA: TGTGCCAGCAGTTACGGGACCGACAGGGCCTATGAAGGTGTTCAGCCCCAGCATTTT; CDR3 protein: CASSYGTDRAYEGVQPQHF
J gene: TRBJ1-6; V gene: TRBV18; clone size: NA; D gene: TRBD1; CDR3 DNA: TGTGCCAGCTCACCTGGGACAGTGGATCCCCTCCACTTT; CDR3 protein: CASSPGTVDPLHF
J gene: TRBJ2-7; V gene: TRBV18; clone size: few; D gene: NA; CDR3 DNA: TGTGCCAGCTCGTCGACATCCTACGAGCAGTACTTC; CDR3 protein: CASSSTSYEQYF